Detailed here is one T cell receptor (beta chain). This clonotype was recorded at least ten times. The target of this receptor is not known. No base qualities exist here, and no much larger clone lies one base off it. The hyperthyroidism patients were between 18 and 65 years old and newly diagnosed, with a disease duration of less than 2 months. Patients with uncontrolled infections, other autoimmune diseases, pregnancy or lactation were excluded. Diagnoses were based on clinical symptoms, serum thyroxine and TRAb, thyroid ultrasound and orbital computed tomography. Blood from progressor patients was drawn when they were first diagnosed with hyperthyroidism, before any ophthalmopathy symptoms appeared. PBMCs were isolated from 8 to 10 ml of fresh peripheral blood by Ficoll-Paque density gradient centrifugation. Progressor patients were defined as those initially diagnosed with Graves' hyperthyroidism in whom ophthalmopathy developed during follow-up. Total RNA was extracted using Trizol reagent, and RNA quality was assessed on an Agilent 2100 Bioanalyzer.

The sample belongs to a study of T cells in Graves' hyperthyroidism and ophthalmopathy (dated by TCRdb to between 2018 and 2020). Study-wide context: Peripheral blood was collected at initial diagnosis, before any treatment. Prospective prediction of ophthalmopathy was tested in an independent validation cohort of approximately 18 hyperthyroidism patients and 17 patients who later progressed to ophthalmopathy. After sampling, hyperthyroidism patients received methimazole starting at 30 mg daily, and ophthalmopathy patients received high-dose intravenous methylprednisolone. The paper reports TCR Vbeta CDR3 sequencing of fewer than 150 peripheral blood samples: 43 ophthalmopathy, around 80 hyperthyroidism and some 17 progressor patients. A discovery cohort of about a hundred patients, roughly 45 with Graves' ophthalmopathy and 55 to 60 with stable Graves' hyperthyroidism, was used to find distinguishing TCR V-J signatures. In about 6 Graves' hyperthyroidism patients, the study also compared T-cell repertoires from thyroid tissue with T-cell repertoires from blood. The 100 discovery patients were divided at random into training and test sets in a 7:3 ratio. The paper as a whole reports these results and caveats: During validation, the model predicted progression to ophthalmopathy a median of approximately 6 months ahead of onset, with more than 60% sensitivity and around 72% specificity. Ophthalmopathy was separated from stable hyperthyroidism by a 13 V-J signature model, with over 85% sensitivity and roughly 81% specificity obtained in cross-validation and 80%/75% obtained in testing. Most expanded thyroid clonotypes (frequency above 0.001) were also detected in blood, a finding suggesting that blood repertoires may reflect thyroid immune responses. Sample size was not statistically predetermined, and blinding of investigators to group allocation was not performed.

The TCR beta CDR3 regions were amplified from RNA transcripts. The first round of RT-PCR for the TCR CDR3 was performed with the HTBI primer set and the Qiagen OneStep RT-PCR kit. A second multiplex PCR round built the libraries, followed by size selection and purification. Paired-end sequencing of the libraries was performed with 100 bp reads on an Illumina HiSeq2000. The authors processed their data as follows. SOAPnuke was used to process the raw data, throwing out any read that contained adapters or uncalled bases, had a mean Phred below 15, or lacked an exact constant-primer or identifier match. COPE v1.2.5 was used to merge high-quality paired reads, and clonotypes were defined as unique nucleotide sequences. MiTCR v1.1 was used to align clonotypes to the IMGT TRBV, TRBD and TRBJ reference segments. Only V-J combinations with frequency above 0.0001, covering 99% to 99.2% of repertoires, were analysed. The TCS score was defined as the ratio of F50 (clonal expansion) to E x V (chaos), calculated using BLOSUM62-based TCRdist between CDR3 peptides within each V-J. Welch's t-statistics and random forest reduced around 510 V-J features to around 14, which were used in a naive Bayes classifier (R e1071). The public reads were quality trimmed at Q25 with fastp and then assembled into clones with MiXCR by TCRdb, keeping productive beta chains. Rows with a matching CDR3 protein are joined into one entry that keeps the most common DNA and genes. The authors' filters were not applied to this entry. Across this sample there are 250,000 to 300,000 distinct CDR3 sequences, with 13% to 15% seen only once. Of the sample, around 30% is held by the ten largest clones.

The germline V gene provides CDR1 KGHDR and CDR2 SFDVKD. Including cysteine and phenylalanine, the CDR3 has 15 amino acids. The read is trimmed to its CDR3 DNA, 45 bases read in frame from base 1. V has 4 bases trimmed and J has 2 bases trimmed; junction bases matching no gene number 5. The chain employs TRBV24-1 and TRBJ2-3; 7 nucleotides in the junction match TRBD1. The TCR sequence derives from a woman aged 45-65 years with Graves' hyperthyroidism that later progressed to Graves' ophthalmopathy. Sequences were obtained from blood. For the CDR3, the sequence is CATSDPGQITDTQYF. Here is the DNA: TGTGCCACCAGTGACCCGGGACAGATCACAGATACGCAGTATTTT.